This passage covers 31 T cell receptor beta chains from one sample sequenced in a study of T cells in Graves' hyperthyroidism and ophthalmopathy. There were TCR beta CDR3 regions amplified from RNA transcripts. The HTBI primer set served for first-round RT-PCR of the TCR CDR3. Via MiXCR, TCRdb re-called the multiplex PCR reads, giving one row per CDR3 protein. The sample holds 450,000 to 650,000 distinct CDR3 sequences, 15% to 20% seen once. The specimen sequenced was blood. These receptors originate from a woman between 18 and 29 years old with Graves' ophthalmopathy.

This clonotype was seen just once. This could be a read error, since a much larger clone is one nucleotide away. CDR3 residues: CASSLGQIGYTF. The CDR3 region has the DNA TGTGCCAGCAGCTTGGGACAAATCGGCTACACCTTC. The J gene is TRBJ1-2, the V gene TRBV5-6; D is undetermined. The V gene's germline CDR1 is SGHDT and CDR2 YYEEEE. Trimming took 0 bases from V and 8 from J, leaving 8 bases between them. The CDR3 length is 12 residues.

The J gene is TRBJ2-7, the V gene TRBV7-2; a possible D gene is TRBD2 (5 bases). V was trimmed by 2 bases and J by 1 base, leaving 12 bases between them. The germline gives CDR1 SGHTA, CDR2 FQGNSA. This CDR3 is built from 15 residues. CDR3 nucleotide sequence: TGTGCCAGCAGCTTATTCTTCGGGGTATCCTACGAGCAGTACTTC. Translated: CASSLFFGVSYEQYF. Full variable domain (remainder filled in from reference TRBV7-2 and TRBJ2-7): GAGVSQSPSNKVTEKGKDVELRCDPISGHTALYWYRQSLGQGLEFLIYFQGNSAPDKSGLPSDRFSAERTGGSVSTLTIQRTQQEDSAVYLCASSLFFGVSYEQYFGPGTRLTVT.

The V and J genes are TRBV12-3 or TRBV12-4 and TRBJ2-1; TRBD1 agrees at 9 bases. V gave up 7 bases and J gave up 15 bases; unmatched junction bases: 7. The CDR3 covers 11 residues. The CDR3 DNA follows: TGTGCCAGCACCCCAGGGACAGGGCTGTTCTTC. This translates into CASTPGTGLFF.

This clonotype was found many times. The V gene is TRBV13, the J gene TRBJ2-5; D not certain. The CDR3 runs to 15 residues. V gave up 5 bases and J gave up 0 bases, with 13 bases separating them. Germline loops: CDR1 PRHDT, CDR2 FYEKMQ (reference sequence). The CDR3, as DNA: TGTGCCAGCAGCCTGGCGCTCGTGGACCAAGAGACCCAGTACTTC. As protein: CASSLALVDQETQYF.

This clonotype was counted a few times. This chain links TRBV3-1 with TRBJ2-6, with no clear D. The germline V gene has CDR1 LGHDT and CDR2 YNNKEL (reference sequence). The ends were cut back, 1 base at V and 3 bases at J, with 16 bases in the middle. This CDR3 comprises 18 residues. The CDR3 spells CASSQVGSKMVGANVLTF. DNA for the CDR3: TGTGCCAGCAGCCAAGTGGGTTCTAAAATGGTTGGGGCCAACGTCCTGACTTTC.

This clonotype was recorded only once. The rearrangement uses TRBV29-1 and TRBJ1-2; D is possibly TRBD1 (5 bases). Trimming pared 4 bases from V and 5 bases from J, leaving 26 bases between. CDR1 and CDR2 from the germline V gene are SQVTM and ANQGSEA. This CDR3 has 17 amino acids. The CDR3 DNA is TGCAGCGTTGTGAGGAGCGGCCGGAGACAGTGTTTTTATGGCTACACCTTC. Translation: CSVVRSGRRQCFYGYTF.

This clonotype appeared many times. This chain links TRBV6-1 with TRBJ1-1; D not certain. The CDR3 covers 13 residues. The germline V gene encodes CDR1 MNHNS and CDR2 SASEGT. The V end was cut by 6 bases, the J end by 3 bases, with 11 bases between. The CDR3 is CASRRDGYTEAFF. DNA for the CDR3: TGTGCCAGCAGGCGCGACGGGTACACTGAAGCTTTCTTT.

Ten or more counts support this clonotype. This chain links TRBV6-1 with TRBJ1-1; D unresolved. This CDR3 spans 12 amino acids. Per germline, CDR1 MNHNS and CDR2 SASEGT. Trimming removed 6 bases from V and 3 bases from J, with 8 bases in between. Here the CDR3 DNA reads TGTGCCAGCAGAGGGCTGGACACTGAAGCTTTCTTT. Protein product: CASRGLDTEAFF.

The chain carries TRBV3-1 and TRBJ1-1; no reliable D call. The CDR3 length is 12 residues. Germline V gene sequence: CDR1 LGHDT, CDR2 YNNKEL (reference sequence). The germline V and J ends were trimmed by 3 bases and 6 bases, with 8 bases remaining between them. As DNA, the CDR3 is TGTGCCAGCAGCCATTCAACCGCTGAAGCTTTCTTT. Translating it yields CASSHSTAEAFF. The complete variable domain, with remaining parts taken from reference TRBV3-1 and TRBJ1-1, reads DTAVSQTPKYLVTQMGNDKSIKCEQNLGHDTMYWYKQDSKKFLKIMFSYNNKELIINETVPNRFSPKSPDKAHLNLHINSLELGDSAVYFCASSHSTAEAFFGQGTRLTVV.

This clonotype was found many times. The rearrangement joins TRBV30 to TRBJ1-2; D gene unclear. Per germline, CDR1 GTSNPN and CDR2 SVGIG (reference sequence). The CDR3 is 13 residues long. V lost 0 bases, J lost 2 bases, and 7 bases lay in between. The CDR3 region is CAWSVKGNYGYTF. In DNA, the CDR3 is TGTGCCTGGAGTGTCAAGGGAAACTATGGCTACACCTTC. Together with reference TRBV30 and TRBJ1-2, the CDR3 gives the full variable domain: SQTIHQWPATLVQPVGSPLSLECTVEGTSNPNLYWYRQAAGRGLQLLFYSVGIGQISSEVPQNLSASRPQDRQFILSSKKLLLSDSGFYLCAWSVKGNYGYTFGSGTRLTVV.

This clonotype appeared a few times. V and J are TRBV5-4 and TRBJ2-7; D tentatively reads TRBD1 or TRBD2 (5 bases each). This CDR3 has 14 residues. From germline, CDR1 is SGHNT and CDR2 YYREEE (reference sequence). Trimming pared 3 bases from V and 2 bases from J, leaving 12 bases between. CDR3 sequence (DNA): TGTGCCAGCAGCTCTCGGGACCTGGCCTACGAGCAGTACTTC. Its protein product is CASSSRDLAYEQYF.

This clonotype was counted many times. This sequence joins TRBV28 and TRBJ1-2; no reliable D call. Trimming removed 5 bases from V and 4 bases from J, with 8 bases in between. Germline CDR1 reads MDHEN; CDR2 reads SYDVKM. The CDR3 has 12 residues. The CDR3 DNA follows: TGTGCCAGCAGTCCTTTCAGCTATGGCTACACCTTC. Translation gives CASSPFSYGYTF.

This clonotype was counted a few times. The V call is TRBV4-3, the J call TRBJ2-1, with D tentatively TRBD1 (6 bases). Trimming cost V 2 bases and J 5 bases, with 16 bases left between them. Germline V gene sequence: CDR1 LGHNA, CDR2 YSLEER. The CDR3 is made up of 16 amino acids. The CDR3 reads CASSQSSQGGNNEQFF. The CDR3, as DNA: TGCGCCAGCAGCCAATCCTCACAGGGTGGAAACAATGAGCAGTTCTTC.

This clonotype was found many times. The V call is TRBV7-8, the J call TRBJ2-3; tentatively, D is TRBD2 (5 bases). Germline CDR1 and CDR2: SGHVS and FQNEAQ. V was pared by 2 bases and J by 3 bases, with 9 bases between. This CDR3 is built from 14 residues. CDR3 sequence: CASSLRGNTDTQYF. The CDR3 bases are TGTGCCAGCAGCTTACGAGGGAATACAGATACGCAGTATTTT.

This clonotype was recorded many times. This rearrangement joins TRBV20-1 to TRBJ1-1, with D uncertain. Germline assignment: CDR1 DFQATT and CDR2 SNEGSKA (reference sequence). The CDR3 is made up of 12 amino acids. The V gene lost 6 bases and the J gene lost 6 bases, with 14 bases spanning the gap. The chain's CDR3 is CSASDSVAEAFF. The CDR3 bases are TGCAGTGCCTCAGACTCTGTCGCTGAAGCTTTCTTT.

This clonotype turned up a few times. CDR3 DNA: TGTGCCAGTAGTACGGACAGGATTGAAGCTTTCTTT. The encoded protein is CASSTDRIEAFF. This chain uses TRBV19 with TRBJ1-1; 7 positions agree with TRBD1. With 4 bases clipped from V and 7 bases from J, the junction kept 3 bases outside the gene matches. The CDR3 is made up of 12 amino acids. CDR1 is LNHDA and CDR2 is SQIVND in the germline V gene (reference sequence).

This clonotype showed up many times. CDR3: CASSVTGNTGELFF. CDR3 DNA sequence: TGTGCCAGTAGTGTTACAGGGAACACCGGGGAGCTGTTTTTT. The genes are TRBV19 and TRBJ2-2, with D possibly TRBD1 on 5 matching bases. This CDR3 is 14 amino acids long. Trimming pared 5 bases from V and 1 base from J, leaving 8 bases between. Germline V gene sequence: CDR1 LNHDA, CDR2 SQIVND (reference sequence). Variable domain in full (rest from reference TRBV19 and TRBJ2-2): DGGITQSPKYLFRKEGQNVTLSCEQNLNHDAMYWYRQDPGQGLRLIYYSQIVNDFQKGDIAEGYSVSREKKESFPLTVTSAQKNPTAFYLCASSVTGNTGELFFGEGSRLTVL.

This chain links TRBV28 with TRBJ1-5; D call uncertain. In germline, CDR1 is MDHEN, CDR2 SYDVKM. Trimming took off 1 base at V and 8 bases at J, with 6 bases between the two ends. The CDR3 has 12 residues. The CDR3: CASSLLKEPQHF. The CDR3 DNA sequence: TGTGCCAGCAGTTTATTGAAGGAGCCCCAGCATTTT.

This clonotype appeared once. One base away lies a much larger clone, so this may be a sequencing read error. The chain is built from TRBV3-1 and TRBJ1-1; no clear D gene. The CDR3 spans 13 residues. V dropped 0 bases and J dropped 12 bases, with 14 bases sitting between them. From germline, CDR1 is LGHDT and CDR2 YNNKEL (reference sequence). CDR3 in amino acids: CASSQESGRTPFF. CDR3 DNA: TGTGCCAGCAGCCAAGAATCGGGCAGAACACCTTTCTTT.

This clonotype was recorded at least ten times. The DNA of the CDR3 is TGTGCCAGCAGTTCAACCAGGTCCCTCTCCTACGAGCAGTACTTC. Protein: CASSSTRSLSYEQYF. The chain recombines TRBV28 with TRBJ2-7; D is ambiguous. The CDR3 spans 15 residues. V was shortened by 4 bases and J by 0 bases, with 13 bases between the two germline ends. Germline-derived CDR1 and CDR2 are MDHEN and SYDVKM.

The CDR3 nucleotides are TGCAGCGTTGGTCGAACGGGAAGGTACTATGGCTACACCTTC. Amino acids: CSVGRTGRYYGYTF. The V gene is TRBV29-1, the J gene TRBJ1-2; D ambiguous. Trimming removed 4 bases at V and 3 bases at J, with 15 bases between. Germline CDR1 SQVTM, CDR2 ANQGSEA. The CDR3 contains 14 residues.

This clonotype was found many times. This chain uses TRBV2 with TRBJ2-1; the D call may be TRBD1 or TRBD2 (5 bases each). V was pared by 4 bases and J by 7 bases, with 20 bases between. From germline, CDR1 is SNHLY and CDR2 FYNNEI. This CDR3 has 16 residues. The CDR3 nucleotides read TGTGCCAGCAGTGCGGGACGGAGTTTCACACGGAATGAGCAGTTCTTC. As protein: CASSAGRSFTRNEQFF.

The V gene is TRBV20-1, the J gene TRBJ2-1, with 8 positions matching TRBD2. The CDR3 consists of 16 residues. J was trimmed by 0 bases and V by 4 bases; bases with no gene match: 8. CDR1 DFQATT and CDR2 SNEGSKA come from the germline V gene (reference sequence). The CDR3, as DNA: TGCAGTGCTACTGAGGCGGGGGGTAGCTCCTACAATGAGCAGTTCTTC. This sequence encodes CSATEAGGSSYNEQFF.

The V and J genes are TRBV6-2 or TRBV6-3 and TRBJ2-7; TRBD1 agrees at 7 bases. The CDR3 length is 12 residues. CDR1 and CDR2 from the germline V gene are MNHEY and SVGEGT. J lost 6 bases, V lost 6 bases, and 5 bases had no gene match. The CDR3 nucleotides are TGTGCCAGCAGCCGACAGGGAATCGAGCAGTACTTC. Encoded protein: CASSRQGIEQYF.

The sample holds many counts of this clonotype. The chain joins TRBV28 to TRBJ2-1; D unclear. The CDR3 has 14 residues. Trimming removed 3 bases from V and 5 bases from J, with 11 bases in between. Germline assignment: CDR1 MDHEN and CDR2 SYDVKM. In DNA form, the CDR3 reads TGTGCCAGCAGTTTTTGGGGTGCTAACAATGAGCAGTTCTTC. Translation gives CASSFWGANNEQFF.

The chain couples TRBV7-2 to TRBJ1-2; the D is unclear. This CDR3 region has 15 residues. Germline CDR1 and CDR2: SGHTA and FQGNSA. Trimming removed 1 base from V and 3 bases from J, with 12 bases in between. The CDR3 region has the DNA TGTGCCAGCAGCTTAGAGGTTGGCAACTACTATGGCTACACCTTC. Protein sequence: CASSLEVGNYYGYTF.

In this sample, this clonotype turned up many times. The gene calls are TRBV6-2 or TRBV6-3 and TRBJ2-3, with D hard to call. The V end lost 0 bases, the J end lost 6 bases, and 7 bases lay between the germline ends. This CDR3 spans 13 amino acids. Germline V gives CDR1 MNHEY, CDR2 SVGEGT. CDR3 region: CASSYSNMDTQYF. In nucleotides, the CDR3 is TGTGCCAGCAGTTACTCGAATATGGATACGCAGTATTTT.

There are many counts of this clonotype. The chain couples TRBV28 to TRBJ2-7; TRBD2 is a possible D gene (6 bases). V was cut by 7 bases and J by 3 bases, with 16 bases left in between. Germline lookup yields CDR1 MDHEN and CDR2 SYDVKM. The CDR3 is 14 amino acids. The CDR3 DNA sequence: TGTGCCAGCACAAGGGACGAGGGAGGCTACGAGCAGTACTTC. Protein product: CASTRDEGGYEQYF.

This clonotype was detected ten times or more. The chain recombines TRBV11-2 with TRBJ2-1, with 7 positions matching TRBD2. Germline CDR1 reads SGHAT; CDR2 reads FQNNGV. The CDR3 sequence is 14 residues long. V lost 1 base to trimming and J lost 8 bases; unmatched junction nucleotides: 5. The DNA of the CDR3 is TGTGCCAGCAGCTTAGGACTAGCCGGCTATGAGCAGTTCTTC. Translation gives CASSLGLAGYEQFF.

This clonotype is a singleton in its sample. The V and J genes are TRBV7-9 and TRBJ1-2; 8 bases line up with TRBD1. Trimming took 4 bases from V and 4 from J; bases not matched to a gene: 5. The CDR3 covers 14 residues. CDR1 SEHNR and CDR2 FQNEAQ come from the germline V gene (reference sequence). The CDR3 DNA sequence: TGTGCCAGCAGCTGGACAGGGAGGGGCTATGGCTACACCTTC. This encodes CASSWTGRGYGYTF. Full variable domain (outside the CDR3, taken from reference TRBV7-9 and TRBJ1-2): DTGVSQNPRHKITKRGQNVTFRCDPISEHNRLYWYRQTLGQGPEFLTYFQNEAQLEKSRLLSDRFSAERPKGSFSTLEIQRTEQGDSAMYLCASSWTGRGYGYTFGSGTRLTVV.

This clonotype was seen at least ten times. This chain's CDR3 is CAWKLKENSPLHF. The DNA for the CDR3 is TGTGCCTGGAAATTAAAGGAAAATTCACCCCTCCACTTT. V gene TRBV30 combines with J gene TRBJ1-6, with no clear D. Between the trimmed V and J ends, which lost 4 bases and 7 bases, there was a span of 11 bases. From germline, CDR1 is GTSNPN and CDR2 SVGIG (reference sequence). This CDR3 is 13 amino acids long. Complete variable domain (other parts from reference TRBV30 and TRBJ1-6): SQTIHQWPATLVQPVGSPLSLECTVEGTSNPNLYWYRQAAGRGLQLLFYSVGIGQISSEVPQNLSASRPQDRQFILSSKKLLLSDSGFYLCAWKLKENSPLHFGNGTRLTVT.